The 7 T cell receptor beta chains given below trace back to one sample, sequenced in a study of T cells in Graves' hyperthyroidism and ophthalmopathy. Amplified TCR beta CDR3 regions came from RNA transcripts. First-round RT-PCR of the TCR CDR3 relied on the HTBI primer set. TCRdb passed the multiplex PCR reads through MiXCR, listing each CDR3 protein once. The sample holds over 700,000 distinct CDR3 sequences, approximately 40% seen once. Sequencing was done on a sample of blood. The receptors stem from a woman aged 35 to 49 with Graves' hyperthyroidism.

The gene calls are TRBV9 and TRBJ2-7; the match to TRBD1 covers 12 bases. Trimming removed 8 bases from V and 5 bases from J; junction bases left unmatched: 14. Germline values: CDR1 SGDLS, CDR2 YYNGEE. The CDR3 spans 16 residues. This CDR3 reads CASSSRDRGRIDEQYF. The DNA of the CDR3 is TGTGCCAGTAGCTCCCGGGACAGGGGGCGCATAGACGAGCAGTACTTC.

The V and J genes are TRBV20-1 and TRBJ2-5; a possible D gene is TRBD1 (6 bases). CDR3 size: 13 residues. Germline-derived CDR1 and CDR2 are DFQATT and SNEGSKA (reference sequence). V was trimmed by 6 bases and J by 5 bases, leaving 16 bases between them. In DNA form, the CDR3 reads TGCAGTGCCAATGGGGGCGTTGGGGAGACCCAGTACTTC. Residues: CSANGGVGETQYF.

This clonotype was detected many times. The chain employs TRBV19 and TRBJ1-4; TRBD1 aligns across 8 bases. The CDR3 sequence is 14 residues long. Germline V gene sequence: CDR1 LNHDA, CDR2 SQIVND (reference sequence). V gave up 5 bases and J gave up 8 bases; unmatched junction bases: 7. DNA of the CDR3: TGTGCCAGTAGTCGGACAGGGCTCGGCGAAAAACTGTTTTTT. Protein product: CASSRTGLGEKLFF.

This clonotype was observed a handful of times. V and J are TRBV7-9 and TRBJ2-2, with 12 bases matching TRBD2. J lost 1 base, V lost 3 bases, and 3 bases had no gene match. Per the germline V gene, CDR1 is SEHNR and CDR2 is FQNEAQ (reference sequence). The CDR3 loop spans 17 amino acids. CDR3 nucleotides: TGTGCCAGCAGCTTTGCTAGCGGGGGGGTGAACACCGGGGAGCTGTTTTTT. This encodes CASSFASGGVNTGELFF.

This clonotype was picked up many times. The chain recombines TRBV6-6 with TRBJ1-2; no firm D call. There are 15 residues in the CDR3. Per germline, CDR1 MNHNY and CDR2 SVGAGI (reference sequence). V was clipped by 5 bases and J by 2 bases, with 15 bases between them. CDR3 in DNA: TGTGCCAGCAGTGGTGGAGCCCAGACGAACTATGGCTACACCTTC. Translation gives CASSGGAQTNYGYTF.

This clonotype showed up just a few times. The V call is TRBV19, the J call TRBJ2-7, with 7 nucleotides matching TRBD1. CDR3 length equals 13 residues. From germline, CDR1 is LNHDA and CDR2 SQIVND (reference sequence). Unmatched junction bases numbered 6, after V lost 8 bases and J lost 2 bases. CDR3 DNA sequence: TGTGCCAGTGAAGACAGGGAAGCCTACGAGCAGTACTTC. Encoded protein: CASEDREAYEQYF.

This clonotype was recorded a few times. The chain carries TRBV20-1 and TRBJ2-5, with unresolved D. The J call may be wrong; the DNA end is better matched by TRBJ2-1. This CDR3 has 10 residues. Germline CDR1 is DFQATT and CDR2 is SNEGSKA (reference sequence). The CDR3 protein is CSASRLEQFF. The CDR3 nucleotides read TGCAGTGCTAGCCGACTCGAGCAGTTCTTC.